These T cell receptor beta chains were read from a single sample in a study of T cells after posttransplantation cyclophosphamide. The method was immunoSEQ multiplex PCR; TCRdb's version includes in-frame clones alone and lacks a portion of them. The table has roughly 21,000 clones, approximately 98% seen once. Specimen: naive CD8+ T cells sorted from PBMCs. The receptors originated from a man aged 35 to 55 in good health, CMV-negative, and a related stem cell transplant donor. Each CDR3 is given with its conserved first and last residue. Each record gives: D gene, V gene, clone size, J gene, CDR3 protein, CDR3 DNA. D genes are given only for firm matches. A row's size may be missing; if present it is once, few, many or a size class.

NA	TRBV7-8	NA	TRBJ2-3	CASSLAYTDTQYF	TGTGCCAGCAGCTTAGCGTACACAGATACGCAGTATTTT
TRBD1	TRBV28	NA	TRBJ2-5	CASRIRDRGSETQYF	TGTGCCAGCAGAATCCGGGACAGGGGATCGGAGACCCAGTACTTC
NA	TRBV5-4	NA	TRBJ2-1	CASSLGSYNEQFF	TGTGCCAGCAGCTTGGGTAGCTACAATGAGCAGTTCTTC
NA	TRBV6-5	NA	TRBJ2-7	CASSEAAPYEQYF	TGTGCCAGCAGTGAGGCAGCACCTTACGAGCAGTACTTC
TRBD2	TRBV18	NA	TRBJ2-7	CASSSQASGSVSYEQYF	TGTGCCAGCTCGTCTCAGGCTAGCGGGAGCGTGAGCTACGAGCAGTACTTC
NA	TRBV10-3	NA	TRBJ2-5	CAISEEGVQETQYF	TGTGCCATCAGTGAAGAAGGGGTCCAAGAGACCCAGTACTTC
TRBD2	TRBV27	NA	TRBJ2-1	CASVQGPGLEQFF	TGTGCCAGCGTTCAAGGACCGGGACTAGAGCAGTTCTTC
NA	TRBV6-5	NA	TRBJ2-2	CASSYSGSHNTGELFF	TGTGCCAGCAGTTACTCCGGGTCCCACAACACCGGGGAGCTGTTTTTT
TRBD1	TRBV6-1	once	TRBJ2-2	CATGQGINTGELFF	TGTGCCACCGGACAGGGAATTAACACCGGGGAGCTGTTTTTT
NA	TRBV27	NA	TRBJ1-5	CASSLWGGNQPQHF	TGTGCCAGCAGTTTATGGGGGGGCAATCAGCCCCAGCATTTT
NA	TRBV27	NA	TRBJ2-1	CASSFRSNSYNEQFF	TGTGCCAGCAGTTTCAGAAGTAACTCCTACAATGAGCAGTTCTTC
NA	TRBV5-5	NA	TRBJ2-7	CASSLSAGSSYEQYF	TGTGCCAGCAGCTTGAGTGCAGGAAGCTCCTACGAGCAGTACTTC
TRBD1	TRBV9	NA	TRBJ1-3	CASSGTGENGSGNTIYF	TGTGCCAGCAGCGGAACAGGGGAAAATGGCTCTGGAAACACCATATATTTT
TRBD2	TRBV6-1	NA	TRBJ2-1	CASSERRLAGEVHEQFF	TGTGCCAGCAGTGAACGTCGGCTAGCGGGAGAGGTGCATGAGCAGTTCTTC
NA	TRBV27	NA	TRBJ2-5	CASSPLRGQTQYF	TGTGCCAGCAGTCCCCTCAGGGGCCAGACCCAGTACTTC
NA	TRBV15	NA	TRBJ2-1	CATSSVPGNEQFF	TGTGCCACCAGCAGTGTTCCGGGGAATGAGCAGTTCTTC
TRBD1	TRBV27	once	TRBJ2-2	CASSSGQGGTGELFF	TGTGCCAGCAGTTCGGGACAGGGCGGCACCGGGGAGCTGTTTTTT
TRBD2	TRBV6-1	NA	TRBJ2-5	CASSEILAGVQETQYF	TGTGCCAGCAGTGAAATCCTAGCGGGGGTTCAAGAGACCCAGTACTTC